Sequencing of this T cell receptor beta chain was carried out in a study of T-cell memory formation after mild COVID-19. Looking at the study overall: Largely donor-specific sequence clusters came from two donors. Study results and caveats: Largely, contracting CD4+ clones fell within CM and EM, and contracting CD8+ clones within EMRA. Contracting clones from day 15 to 85 had balanced CD4/CD8; later expanders favoured CD4+.

This clonotype was observed a handful of times. The antigen remains undetermined. Libraries for TCRalpha and TCRbeta carried sample barcodes and unique molecular identifiers via 5'RACE. TCRdb re-called the 5' RACE reads through MiXCR, storing one row per CDR3 protein. Found here are about 200,000 distinct CDR3 sequences, about a sixth of them singletons; the top ten hold approximately 2%. Germline-derived CDR1 and CDR2 are ENHRY and SYGVKD. With V trimmed by 4 bases and J by 5 bases, 8 bases remained unmatched. CDR3 length equals 16 residues. Sequenced: PBMCs or a T cell subset sorted from them (not recorded which). The sequence was collected from an adult woman who had mild COVID-19 (a few samples of this study predate the infection). Cell type and time point are not known. V usage is TRBV10-3 and J usage is TRBJ2-1; 10 nucleotides agree with TRBD2. CDR3 region: CAISAFLAGGNNEQFF. DNA for the CDR3: TGTGCCATCAGTGCCTTTTTAGCGGGAGGTAACAATGAGCAGTTCTTC.